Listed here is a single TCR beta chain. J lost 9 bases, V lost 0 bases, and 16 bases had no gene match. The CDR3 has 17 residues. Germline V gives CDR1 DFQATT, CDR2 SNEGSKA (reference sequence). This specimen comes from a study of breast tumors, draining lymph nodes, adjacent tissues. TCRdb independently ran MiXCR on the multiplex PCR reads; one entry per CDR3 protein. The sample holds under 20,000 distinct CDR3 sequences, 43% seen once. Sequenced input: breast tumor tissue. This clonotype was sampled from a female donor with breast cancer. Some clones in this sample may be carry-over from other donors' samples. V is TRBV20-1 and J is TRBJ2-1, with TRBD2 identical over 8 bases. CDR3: CSARDRQRDSGIGEQFF. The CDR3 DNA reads TGCAGTGCTAGAGATCGACAGCGGGATAGCGGGATAGGTGAGCAGTTCTTC.